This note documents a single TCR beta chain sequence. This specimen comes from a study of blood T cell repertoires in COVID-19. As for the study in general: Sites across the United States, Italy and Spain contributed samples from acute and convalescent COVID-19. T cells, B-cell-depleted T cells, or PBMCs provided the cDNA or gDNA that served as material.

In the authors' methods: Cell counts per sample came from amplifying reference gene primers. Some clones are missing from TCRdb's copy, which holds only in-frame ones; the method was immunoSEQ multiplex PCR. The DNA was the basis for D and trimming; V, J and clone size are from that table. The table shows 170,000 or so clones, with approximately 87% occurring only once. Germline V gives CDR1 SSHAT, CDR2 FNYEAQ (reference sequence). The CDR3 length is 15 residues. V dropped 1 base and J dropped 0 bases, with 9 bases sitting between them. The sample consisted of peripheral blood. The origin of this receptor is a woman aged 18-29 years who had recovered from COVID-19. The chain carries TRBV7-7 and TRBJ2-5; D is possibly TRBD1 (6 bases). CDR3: CASSLEQGYQETQYF. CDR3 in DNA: TGTGCCAGCAGCTTAGAGCAGGGGTACCAAGAGACCCAGTACTTC.